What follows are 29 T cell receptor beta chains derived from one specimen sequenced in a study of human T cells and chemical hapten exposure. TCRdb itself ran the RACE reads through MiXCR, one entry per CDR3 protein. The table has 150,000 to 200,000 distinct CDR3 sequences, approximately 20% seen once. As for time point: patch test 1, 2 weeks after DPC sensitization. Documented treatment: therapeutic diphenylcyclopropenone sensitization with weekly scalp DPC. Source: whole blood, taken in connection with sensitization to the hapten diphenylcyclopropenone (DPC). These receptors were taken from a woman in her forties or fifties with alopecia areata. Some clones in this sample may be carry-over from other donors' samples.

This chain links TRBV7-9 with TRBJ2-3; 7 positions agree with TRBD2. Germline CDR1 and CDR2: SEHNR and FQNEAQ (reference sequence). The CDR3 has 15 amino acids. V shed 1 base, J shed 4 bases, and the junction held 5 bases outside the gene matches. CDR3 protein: CASSLVGRSADTQYF. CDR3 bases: TGTGCCAGCAGCTTAGTCGGGAGGAGTGCAGATACGCAGTATTTT. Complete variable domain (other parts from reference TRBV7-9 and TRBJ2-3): DTGVSQNPRHKITKRGQNVTFRCDPISEHNRLYWYRQTLGQGPEFLTYFQNEAQLEKSRLLSDRFSAERPKGSFSTLEIQRTEQGDSAMYLCASSLVGRSADTQYFGPGTRLTVL.

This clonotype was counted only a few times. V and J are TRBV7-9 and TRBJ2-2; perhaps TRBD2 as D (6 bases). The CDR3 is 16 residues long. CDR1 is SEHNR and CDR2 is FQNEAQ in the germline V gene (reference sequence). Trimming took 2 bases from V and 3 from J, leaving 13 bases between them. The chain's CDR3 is CASSLYRGTYTGELFF. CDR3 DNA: TGTGCCAGCAGCTTATATCGCGGGACCTACACCGGGGAGCTGTTTTTT.

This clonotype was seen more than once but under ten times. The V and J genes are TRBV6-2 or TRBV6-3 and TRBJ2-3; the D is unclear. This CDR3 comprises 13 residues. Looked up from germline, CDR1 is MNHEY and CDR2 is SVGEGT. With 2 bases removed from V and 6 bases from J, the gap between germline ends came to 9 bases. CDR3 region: CASSYIPNDTQYF. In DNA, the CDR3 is TGTGCCAGCAGTTACATCCCAAACGATACGCAGTATTTT.

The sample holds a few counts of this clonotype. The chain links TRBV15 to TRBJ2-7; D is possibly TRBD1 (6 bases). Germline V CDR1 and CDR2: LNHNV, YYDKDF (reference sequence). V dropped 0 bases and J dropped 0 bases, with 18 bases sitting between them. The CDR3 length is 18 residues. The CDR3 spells CATSRDWMTGLSSYEQYF. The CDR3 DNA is TGTGCCACCAGCAGAGACTGGATGACAGGCTTAAGCTCCTACGAGCAGTACTTC.

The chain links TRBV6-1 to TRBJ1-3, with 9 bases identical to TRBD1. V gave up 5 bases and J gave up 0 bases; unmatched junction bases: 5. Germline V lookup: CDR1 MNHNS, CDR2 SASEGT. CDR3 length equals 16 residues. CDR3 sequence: CASSKGTGRSGNTIYF. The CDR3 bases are TGTGCCAGCAGTAAGGGGACAGGGCGCTCTGGAAACACCATATATTTT.

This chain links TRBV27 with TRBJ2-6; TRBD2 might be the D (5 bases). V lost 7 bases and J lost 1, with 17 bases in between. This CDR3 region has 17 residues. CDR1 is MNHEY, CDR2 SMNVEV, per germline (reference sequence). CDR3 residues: CASTQWAGFSGANVLTF. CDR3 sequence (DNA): TGTGCCAGCACCCAATGGGCGGGTTTTTCTGGGGCCAACGTCCTGACTTTC.

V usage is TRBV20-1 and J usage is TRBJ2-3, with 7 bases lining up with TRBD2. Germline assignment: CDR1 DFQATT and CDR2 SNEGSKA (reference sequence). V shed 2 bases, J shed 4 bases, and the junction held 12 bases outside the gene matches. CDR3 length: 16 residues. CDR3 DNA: TGCAGTGCTAGACCCTTTGGCGGGAGTGATCCAGATACGCAGTATTTT. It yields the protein CSARPFGGSDPDTQYF.

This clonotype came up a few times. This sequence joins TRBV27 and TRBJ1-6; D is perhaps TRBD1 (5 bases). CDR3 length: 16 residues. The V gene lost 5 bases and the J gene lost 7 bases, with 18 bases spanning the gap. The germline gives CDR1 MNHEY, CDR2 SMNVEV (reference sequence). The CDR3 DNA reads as TGTGCCAGCAGTCCCCAACCGACAGTACAGAATTCACCCCTCCACTTT. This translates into CASSPQPTVQNSPLHF.

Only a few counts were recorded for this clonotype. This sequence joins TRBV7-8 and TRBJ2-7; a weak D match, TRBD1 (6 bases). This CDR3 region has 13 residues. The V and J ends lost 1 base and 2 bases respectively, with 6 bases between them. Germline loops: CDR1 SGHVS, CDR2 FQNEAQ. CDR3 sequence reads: CASSLGTAYEQYF. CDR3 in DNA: TGTGCCAGCAGCTTAGGGACAGCCTACGAGCAGTACTTC. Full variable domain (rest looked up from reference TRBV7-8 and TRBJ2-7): GAGVSQSPRYKVAKRGQDVALRCDPISGHVSLFWYQQALGQGPEFLTYFQNEAQLDKSGLPSDRFFAERPEGSVSTLKIQRTQQEDSAVYLCASSLGTAYEQYFGPGTRLTVT.

CDR3 protein: CASSLARGNTIYF. CDR3 nucleotides: TGTGCCAGCAGCTTAGCGAGAGGAAACACCATATATTTT. The genes are TRBV7-8 and TRBJ1-3; D uncertain. This CDR3 is built from 13 residues. V was shortened by 0 bases and J by 4 bases, with 4 bases between the two germline ends. Germline values: CDR1 SGHVS, CDR2 FQNEAQ.

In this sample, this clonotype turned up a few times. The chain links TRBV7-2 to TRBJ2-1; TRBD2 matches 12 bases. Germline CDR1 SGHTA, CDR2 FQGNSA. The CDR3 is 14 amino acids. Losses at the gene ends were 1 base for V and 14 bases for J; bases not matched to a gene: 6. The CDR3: CASSLVPGLAGEFF. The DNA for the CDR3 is TGTGCCAGCAGCTTAGTACCGGGACTAGCGGGCGAGTTCTTC. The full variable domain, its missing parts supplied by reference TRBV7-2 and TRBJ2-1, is GAGVSQSPSNKVTEKGKDVELRCDPISGHTALYWYRQSLGQGLEFLIYFQGNSAPDKSGLPSDRFSAERTGGSVSTLTIQRTQQEDSAVYLCASSLVPGLAGEFFGPGTRLTVL.

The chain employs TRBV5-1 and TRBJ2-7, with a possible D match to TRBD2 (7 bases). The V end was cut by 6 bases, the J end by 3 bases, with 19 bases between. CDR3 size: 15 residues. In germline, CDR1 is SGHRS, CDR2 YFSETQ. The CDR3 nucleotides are TGCGCCAGCATACGAGGGCCGGGGGGCTTCTACGAGCAGTACTTC. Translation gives CASIRGPGGFYEQYF.

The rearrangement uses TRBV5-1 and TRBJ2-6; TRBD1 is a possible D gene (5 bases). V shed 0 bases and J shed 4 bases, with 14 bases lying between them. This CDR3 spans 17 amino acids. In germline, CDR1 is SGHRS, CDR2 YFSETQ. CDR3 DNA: TGCGCCAGCAGCTTGGGGCAGGGCCTGGACGGGGCCAACGTCCTGACTTTC. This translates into CASSLGQGLDGANVLTF.

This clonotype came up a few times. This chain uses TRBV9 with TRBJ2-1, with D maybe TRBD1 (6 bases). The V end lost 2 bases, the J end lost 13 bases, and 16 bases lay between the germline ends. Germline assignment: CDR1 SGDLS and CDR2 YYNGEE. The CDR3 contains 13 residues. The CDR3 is CASSVHRESGQFF. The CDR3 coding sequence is TGTGCCAGCAGCGTCCACAGGGAAAGCGGCCAGTTCTTC.

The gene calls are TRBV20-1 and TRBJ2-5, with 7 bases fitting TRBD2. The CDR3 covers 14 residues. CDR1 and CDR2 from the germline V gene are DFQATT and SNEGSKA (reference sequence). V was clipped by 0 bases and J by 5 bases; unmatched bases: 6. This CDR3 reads CSARDGAGVETQYF. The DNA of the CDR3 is TGCAGTGCTAGAGATGGCGCGGGAGTGGAGACCCAGTACTTC.

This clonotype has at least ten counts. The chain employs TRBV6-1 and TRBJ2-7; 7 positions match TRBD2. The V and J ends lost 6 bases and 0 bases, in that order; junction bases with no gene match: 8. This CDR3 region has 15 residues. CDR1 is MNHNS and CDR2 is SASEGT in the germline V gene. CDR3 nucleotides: TGTGCCAGCAGACGGACTCGCGGGAGCTCCTACGAGCAGTACTTC. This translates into CASRRTRGSSYEQYF.

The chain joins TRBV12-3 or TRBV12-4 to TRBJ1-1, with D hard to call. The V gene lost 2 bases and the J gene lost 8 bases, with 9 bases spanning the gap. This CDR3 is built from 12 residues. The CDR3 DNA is TGTGCCAGCAGTTTAAACAGACCAGAAGCTTTCTTT. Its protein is CASSLNRPEAFF.

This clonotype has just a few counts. CDR3 nucleotide sequence: TGTGCCAGCAGCCAGGGGCTAGCGGGCGATTACGAGCAGTACTTC. It translates to CASSQGLAGDYEQYF. The chain carries TRBV4-2 and TRBJ2-7; 8 bases map to TRBD2. V shed 3 bases and J 4 bases; nucleotides not matched to a gene: 8. This CDR3 has 15 amino acids. Germline CDR1 and CDR2: LGHNA and YNFKEQ.

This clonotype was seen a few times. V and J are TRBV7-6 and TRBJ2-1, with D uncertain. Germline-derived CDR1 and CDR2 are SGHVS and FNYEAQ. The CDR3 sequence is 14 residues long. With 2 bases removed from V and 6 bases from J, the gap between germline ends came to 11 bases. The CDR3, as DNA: TGTGCCAGCAGCTTAAGTTGGACCTCCAATGAGCAGTTCTTC. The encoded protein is CASSLSWTSNEQFF.

The CDR3 here is CASSHPGGAGDVYNEQFF. In DNA form, the CDR3 reads TGTGCCAGCAGCCACCCCGGCGGAGCGGGAGATGTCTACAATGAGCAGTTCTTC. V usage is TRBV11-2 and J usage is TRBJ2-1, with TRBD2 identical over 8 bases. CDR3 length: 18 residues. Trimming at V came to 5 bases and at J to 3 bases, leaving 15 bases not matched to a gene. CDR1 and CDR2 (germline): SGHAT, FQNNGV.

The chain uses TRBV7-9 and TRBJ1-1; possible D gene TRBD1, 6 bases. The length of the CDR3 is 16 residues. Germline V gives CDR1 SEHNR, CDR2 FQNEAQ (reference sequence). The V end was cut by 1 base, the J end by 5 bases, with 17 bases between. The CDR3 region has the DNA TGTGCCAGCAGCTTAGGCGCCGAGTGGGGACAAACTGAAGCTTTCTTT. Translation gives CASSLGAEWGQTEAFF.

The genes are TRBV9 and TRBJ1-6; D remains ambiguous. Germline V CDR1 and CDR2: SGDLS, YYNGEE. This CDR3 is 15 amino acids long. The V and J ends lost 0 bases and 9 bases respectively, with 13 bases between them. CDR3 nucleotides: TGTGCCAGCAGCGTAGAAAAGGTTCCGGGTTCACCCCTCCACTTT. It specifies CASSVEKVPGSPLHF.

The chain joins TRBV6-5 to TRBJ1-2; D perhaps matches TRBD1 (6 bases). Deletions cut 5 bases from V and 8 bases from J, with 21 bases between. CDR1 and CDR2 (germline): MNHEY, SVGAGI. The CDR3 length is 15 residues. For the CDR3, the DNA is TGTGCCAGCAGTACGCAAAAACAGGGCCCCTCCGGCTACACCTTC. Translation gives CASSTQKQGPSGYTF.

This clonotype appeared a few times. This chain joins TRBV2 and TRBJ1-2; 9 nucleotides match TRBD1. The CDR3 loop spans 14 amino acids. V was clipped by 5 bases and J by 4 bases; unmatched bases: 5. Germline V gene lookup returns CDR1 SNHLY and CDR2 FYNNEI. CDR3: CASSWDRVVYGYTF. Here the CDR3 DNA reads TGTGCCAGCAGTTGGGACAGGGTAGTCTATGGCTACACCTTC.

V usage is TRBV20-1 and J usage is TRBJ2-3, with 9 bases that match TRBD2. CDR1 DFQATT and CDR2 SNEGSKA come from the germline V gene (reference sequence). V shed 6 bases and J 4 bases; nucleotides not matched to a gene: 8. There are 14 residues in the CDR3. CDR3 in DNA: TGCAGTGCCACATTAGCGGGAGTGTCAGATACGCAGTATTTT. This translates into CSATLAGVSDTQYF.

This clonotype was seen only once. CDR3 nucleotide sequence: TGCAGTGCTAGAGATATCGCAGCACGATCCTACGAGCAGTACTTC. This codes for CSARDIAARSYEQYF. The gene calls are TRBV20-1 and TRBJ2-7; D remains unclear. CDR1 is DFQATT, CDR2 SNEGSKA, per germline (reference sequence). Trimming took off 0 bases at V and 1 base at J, with 13 bases between the two ends. The length of the CDR3 is 15 residues.

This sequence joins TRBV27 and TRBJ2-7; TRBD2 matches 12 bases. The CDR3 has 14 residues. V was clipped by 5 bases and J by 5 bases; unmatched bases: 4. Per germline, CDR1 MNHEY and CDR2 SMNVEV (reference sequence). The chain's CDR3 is CASSLRTSGDEQYF. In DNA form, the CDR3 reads TGTGCCAGCAGTCTCCGGACTAGCGGGGACGAGCAGTACTTC.

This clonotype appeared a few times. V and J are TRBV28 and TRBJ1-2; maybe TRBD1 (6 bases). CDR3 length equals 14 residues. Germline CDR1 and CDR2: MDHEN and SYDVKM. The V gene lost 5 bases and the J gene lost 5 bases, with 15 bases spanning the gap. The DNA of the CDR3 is TGTGCCAGCAGTGGGACGAAAAGGGGGTATGGCTACACCTTC. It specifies CASSGTKRGYGYTF.

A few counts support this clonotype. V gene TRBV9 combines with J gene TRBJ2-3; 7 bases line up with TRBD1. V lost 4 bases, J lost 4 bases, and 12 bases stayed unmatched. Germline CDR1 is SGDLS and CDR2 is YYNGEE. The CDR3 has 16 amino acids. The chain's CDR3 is CASSNLGNTGADTQYF. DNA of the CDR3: TGTGCCAGCAGCAATCTAGGCAACACAGGGGCAGATACGCAGTATTTT.